The rows below give T cell receptor beta chains drawn from one sample of a study of blood T cells in healthy people across ages. Using its own MiXCR run on the 5' RACE reads, TCRdb lists one record per CDR3 protein. The repertoire consists of about 780,000 distinct CDR3 sequences, with 35% to 60% occurring once and the leading ten covering 15% to 20%. Sequencing used blood. The receptors were gathered from an elderly man in good health. The CDR3 runs from the conserved cysteine through the conserved F or W. A D gene is named only where the DNA matches it firmly. A row's size may be missing; if present it is once, few, many or a size class.

j_call	clone_size	v_call	d_call	cdr3_nt	cdr3_aa
TRBJ1-2	once	TRBV6-5	TRBD1	TGTGCCAGCAGACTCACCGGGACAGGGAGCGGCTACACCTTC	CASRLTGTGSGYTF
TRBJ2-2	NA	TRBV29-1	TRBD1	TGCAGCGTTGAAGAGGACAGGGGGAACACCGGGGAGCTGTTTTTT	CSVEEDRGNTGELFF
TRBJ2-1	NA	TRBV28	TRBD1	TGTGCCAGCAGTACGCCCTCCGACAGGGGCGATGAGCAGTTCTTC	CASSTPSDRGDEQFF
TRBJ2-5	few	TRBV7-8	NA	TGTGCCAGCAGCTATACAGGGACCCGCAGGCAAGAGACCCAGTACTTC	CASSYTGTRRQETQYF
TRBJ2-1	NA	TRBV6-6	TRBD1	TGTGCCAGCACCCCGCTTTCGGGACAGGCCTACAATGAGCAGTTCTTC	CASTPLSGQAYNEQFF
TRBJ2-7	NA	TRBV6-5	NA	TGTGCCAGCAGTTACCTTACCGGCTACGAGCAGTACTTC	CASSYLTGYEQYF
TRBJ2-7	NA	TRBV30	TRBD1	TGTGCCCGCCGGGACAGGGCTTCCTACGAGCAGTACTTC	CARRDRASYEQYF
TRBJ1-2	NA	TRBV3-1	NA	TGTGCCAGCGGCCAGACAGGCCGACCCTATGGCTACACCTTC	CASGQTGRPYGYTF
TRBJ1-1	NA	TRBV7-3	NA	TGTGCCAGCAGCTTAAGAGTGGAGGCTGAAGCTTTCTTT	CASSLRVEAEAFF
TRBJ2-5	few	TRBV18	NA	TGTGCCAGCTCACCTGGATCTGAAGAGACCCAGTACTTC	CASSPGSEETQYF
TRBJ2-6	NA	TRBV27	TRBD1	TGTGCCAGCAGTCCAAGGACAGGGTACGGGGCCAACGTCCTGACTTTC	CASSPRTGYGANVLTF
TRBJ2-1	NA	TRBV11-2	TRBD2	TGTGCCAGCAGCTCGGACGGACTAGCGACCGATGAGCAGTTCTTC	CASSSDGLATDEQFF
TRBJ2-3	NA	TRBV4-2	NA	TGTGCCAGCAGCCACGGCGGCACAGATACGCAGTATTTT	CASSHGGTDTQYF
TRBJ2-1	NA	TRBV5-1	TRBD2	TGCGCCAGCAGCTTGGTGGCACTAGCGGGAAACAATGAGCAGTTCTTC	CASSLVALAGNNEQFF
TRBJ1-2	NA	TRBV6-5	NA	TGTGCCAGCAGTTATAACAGGCTTAACTATGGCTACACCTTC	CASSYNRLNYGYTF
TRBJ2-5	few	TRBV20-1	NA	TGCAGTGCTCCTCGAACCGGTAACCAAGAGACCCAGTACTTC	CSAPRTGNQETQYF
TRBJ2-5	many	TRBV20-1	NA	TGCAGTGCTCCGCAGGGCGGGTTACCCCAAGAGACCCAGTACTTC	CSAPQGGLPQETQYF
TRBJ2-7	NA	TRBV20-1	NA	TGCAGTGCCAGCCGTCGGGAAGAGACCCGGTACTTC	CSASRREETRYF
TRBJ2-7	NA	TRBV20-1	NA	TGCAGTGCGGGAACAGCGAACTCCTACGAGCAGTACTTC	CSAGTANSYEQYF
TRBJ1-1	NA	TRBV29-1	NA	TGCAGCGTTGACCGGGGTATAGCTGAAGCTTTCTTT	CSVDRGIAEAFF
TRBJ2-7	NA	TRBV6-6	TRBD2	TGTGCCAGCGGGCGGGAGGCGGGCTCCTACGAGCAGTACTTC	CASGREAGSYEQYF
TRBJ2-1	NA	TRBV29-1	NA	TGCAGCGCCGAGGGGGGGGGAATCCCCTACAATGAGCAGTTCTTC	CSAEGGGIPYNEQFF
TRBJ2-7	NA	TRBV6-2/TRBV6-3	TRBD2	TGTGCCAGCAGTAAGCCGGGACTAGGTCCCGCCTACAATGAGCAGTACTTC	CASSKPGLGPAYNEQYF
TRBJ2-7	NA	TRBV5-5	NA	TGTGCCAGCAACCGGGACGGCTACGAGCAGTACTTC	CASNRDGYEQYF
TRBJ2-7	NA	TRBV10-3	TRBD1	TGTGCCATCAGTGGGGGACAGAGCTCCTACGAGCAGTACTTC	CAISGGQSSYEQYF
TRBJ2-1	NA	TRBV7-2	NA	TGTGCCAGCAGCTTAGCGTTGGAGAATGAGCAGTTCTTC	CASSLALENEQFF
TRBJ2-5	NA	TRBV7-2	TRBD2	TGTGCCAGCATCCTCCCCGGGACTAGCGGGAGTTATGCCCAGTACTTC	CASILPGTSGSYAQYF
TRBJ1-3	once	TRBV5-1	NA	TGCGCCAGCAGCCCAATCGGCTCTGGAAACACCATATATTTT	CASSPIGSGNTIYF
TRBJ2-3	few	TRBV20-1	NA	TGCAGTGCTAAATCAGGGAGAGAAGCAGATACGCAGTATTTT	CSAKSGREADTQYF